This T cell receptor (beta chain) was identified during a study of blood T cells in healthy people across ages (dated by TCRdb to between 2014 and 2017). A note on the overall study: In model experiments, template switching captured about one uniquely barcoded TCR beta cDNA molecule for every two T cells. To avoid experimental bias, donors of different ages were randomly spread across the sequencing lanes. The study measured age-related changes in TCR beta repertoire diversity using deep sequencing normalized with unique cDNA molecular identifiers. Using the same blood draw, the study looked at two additional independent replicas of 1 million unique cDNA reads for two donors, one aged 18 to 30 and the other aged 80 or older. The donors were divided into four age groups: young (average approximately 17 years), middle-aged (around 41), aged (approximately 62) and long-lived (approximately 74). Study-wide findings and limitations: As age increased, observed TCR beta diversity per million T cells dropped in a roughly linear way, and a significant reduction was already evident by age about 36. There was a strong correlation between observed TCR beta diversity and the percentage of naive T cells measured by flow cytometry. Compared with the aged group, more naive CD4+ T cells, fewer expanded clones and increased TCR diversity were shown by the long-lived group, suggesting age selection. Donor CMV infection status was unknown, potentially confounding age-related changes in expanded clonotypes. Conclusive comparison of naive and antigen-experienced compartments was prevented by the profiling of bulk unsorted PBMCs. Total diversity estimates from one million sequenced T cells were considered lower bounds and underestimates.

The donors were roughly 39 Caucasian individuals from Russia, aged roughly 6 to 90 years, who were systemically healthy. Each donor gave about 9.2 milliliters of peripheral blood, drawn into EDTA-treated Vacutainer tubes. Ficoll-Paque density-gradient centrifugation was used to isolate PBMCs, with at least 6.5 million per sample. Total RNA, at least 6 micrograms per sample, was extracted from PBMCs with Trizol reagent. For every donor, an aliquot of PBMCs went through flow cytometry to measure the percentages of naive CD45RAhigh/CD27high T cells. Spanning cysteine to phenylalanine, the CDR3 consists of 15 amino acids. Kept here is only the CDR3 DNA, which spans 45 bases and is read in frame from base 1. Per the germline V gene (reference sequence), MNHEY is the CDR1 and SMNVEV is the CDR2. The receptor library was made with 5' RACE. The reads were generated on an Illumina HiSeq 2500. A second PCR of about 6 to 12 cycles was run with a J-beta primer mix and a sample-barcoded 5' primer. A template-switch 5' adaptor carrying 12 random nucleotides introduced a unique molecular identifier onto each TCR beta cDNA molecule. At least 3 million CDR3-containing paired-end reads were obtained from each sample. First-strand cDNA synthesis was performed from all RNA using the Mint cDNA synthesis kit, with priming by a TRBC-specific oligonucleotide. After uracil-DNA glycosylase treatment, a first 18-cycle PCR used universal primers M1SS and BC2_uni_R on all cDNA. Regarding the original processing steps: For normalization, 1 million high-quality reads were randomly selected from each sample, with every read carrying a distinct molecular identifier. Instead of being binned into consensus sequences, reads with shared molecular identifiers were discarded. CDR3 identification, clonotype clustering and error correction used MiTCR with a Q25 quality threshold and the strictest error-elimination algorithm. Lower-bound total TCR beta diversity was estimated with a nonparametric unseen species model using Euler transformation. The public reads were run again by TCRdb, first through fastp at Q25 and then through MiXCR, and only productive beta chains were kept. A single entry per CDR3 protein holds the most common genes and DNA from its merged rows. The V and J calls shown here were made by TCRdb, not taken from the authors' results. For this sample the table gives around 1,700,000 distinct CDR3 sequences, of which 28% were detected only once. The leading ten clones occupy roughly 8.2% of the sample.

On this clonotype itself: Its antigen has not been determined. One end of the junction is discordant with germline, which a read error may explain.

Source material: blood. This clonotype was sampled from a woman aged 25 to 39 in good health. The chain was built from TRBV27 and TRBJ2-7; TRBD2 is a weak D gene call, 6 bases matching. The CDR3 here reads CASSLLGGGRYGQYF. The nucleotide sequence is TGTGCCAGCAGCCTTTTGGGGGGTGGACGCTACGGGCAGTACTTC.